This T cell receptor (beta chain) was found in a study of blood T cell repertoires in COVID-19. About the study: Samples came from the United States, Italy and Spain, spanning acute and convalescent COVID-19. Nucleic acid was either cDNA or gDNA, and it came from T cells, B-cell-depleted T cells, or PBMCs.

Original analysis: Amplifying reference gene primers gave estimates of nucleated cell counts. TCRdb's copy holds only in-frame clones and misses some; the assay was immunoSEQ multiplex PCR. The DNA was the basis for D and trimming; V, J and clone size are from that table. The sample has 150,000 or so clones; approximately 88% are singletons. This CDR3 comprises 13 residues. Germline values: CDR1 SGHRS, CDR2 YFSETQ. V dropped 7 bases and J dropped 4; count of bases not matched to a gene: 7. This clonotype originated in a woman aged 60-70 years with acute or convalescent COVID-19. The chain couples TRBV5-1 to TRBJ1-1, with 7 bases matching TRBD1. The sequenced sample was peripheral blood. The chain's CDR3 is CASSHGTATEAFF. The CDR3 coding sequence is TGCGCCAGCTCCCACGGGACAGCCACTGAAGCTTTCTTT.